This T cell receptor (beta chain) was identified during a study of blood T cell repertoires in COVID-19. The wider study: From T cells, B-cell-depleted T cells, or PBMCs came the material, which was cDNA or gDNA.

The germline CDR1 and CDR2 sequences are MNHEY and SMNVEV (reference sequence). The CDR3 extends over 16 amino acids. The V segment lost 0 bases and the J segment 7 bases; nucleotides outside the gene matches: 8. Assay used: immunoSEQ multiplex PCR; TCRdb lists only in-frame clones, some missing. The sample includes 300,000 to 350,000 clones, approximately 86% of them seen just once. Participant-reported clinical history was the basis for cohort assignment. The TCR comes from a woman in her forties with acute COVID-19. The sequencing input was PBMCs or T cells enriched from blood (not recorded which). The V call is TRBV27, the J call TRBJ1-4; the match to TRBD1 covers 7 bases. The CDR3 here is CASSLSPGQSFEKLFF. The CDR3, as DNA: TGTGCCAGCAGTTTATCGCCGGGACAGTCCTTTGAAAAACTGTTTTTT. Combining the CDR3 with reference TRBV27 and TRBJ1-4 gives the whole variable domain EAQVTQNPRYLITVTGKKLTVTCSQNMNHEYMSWYRQDPGLGLRQIYYSMNVEVTDKGDVPEGYKVSRKEKRNFPLILESPSPNQTSLYFCASSLSPGQSFEKLFFGSGTQLSVL.